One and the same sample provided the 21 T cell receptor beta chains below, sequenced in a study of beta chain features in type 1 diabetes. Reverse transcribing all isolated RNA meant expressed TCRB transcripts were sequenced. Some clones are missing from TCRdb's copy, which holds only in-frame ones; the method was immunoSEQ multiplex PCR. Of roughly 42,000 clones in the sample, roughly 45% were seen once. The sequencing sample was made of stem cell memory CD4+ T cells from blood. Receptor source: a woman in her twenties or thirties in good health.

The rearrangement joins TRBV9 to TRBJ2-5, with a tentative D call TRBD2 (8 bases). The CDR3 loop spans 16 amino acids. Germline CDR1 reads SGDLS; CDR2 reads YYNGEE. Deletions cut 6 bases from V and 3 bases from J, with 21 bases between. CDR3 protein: CASKRGRGQGEETQYF. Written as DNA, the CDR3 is TGTGCCAGCAAGCGGGGGCGGGGGCAGGGGGAAGAGACCCAGTACTTC.

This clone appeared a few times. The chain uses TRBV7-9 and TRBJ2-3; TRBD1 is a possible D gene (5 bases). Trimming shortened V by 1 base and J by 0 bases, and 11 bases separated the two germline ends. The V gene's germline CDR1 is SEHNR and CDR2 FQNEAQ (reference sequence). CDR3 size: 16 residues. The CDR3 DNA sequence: TGTGCCAGCAGCTTAGTCTCTTCAGGGAGCACAGATACGCAGTATTTT. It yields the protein CASSLVSSGSTDTQYF.

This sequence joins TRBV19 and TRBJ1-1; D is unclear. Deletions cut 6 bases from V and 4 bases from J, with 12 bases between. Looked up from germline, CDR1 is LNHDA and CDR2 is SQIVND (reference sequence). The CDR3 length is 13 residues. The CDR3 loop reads CASRRPFGTEAFF. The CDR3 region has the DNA TGTGCCAGTAGGCGCCCTTTTGGCACTGAAGCTTTCTTT.

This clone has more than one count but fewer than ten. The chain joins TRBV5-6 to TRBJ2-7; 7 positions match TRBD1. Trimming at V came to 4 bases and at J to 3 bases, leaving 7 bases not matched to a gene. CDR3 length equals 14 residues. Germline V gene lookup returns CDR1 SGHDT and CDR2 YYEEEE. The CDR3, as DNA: TGTGCCAGCAGCGCCTGGACAGGCCGCTACGAGCAGTACTTC. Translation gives CASSAWTGRYEQYF. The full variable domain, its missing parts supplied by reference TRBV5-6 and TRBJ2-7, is DAGVTQSPTHLIKTRGQQVTLRCSPKSGHDTVSWYQQALGQGPQFIFQYYEEEERQRGNFPDRFSGHQFPNYSSELNVNALLLGDSALYLCASSAWTGRYEQYFGPGTRLTVT.

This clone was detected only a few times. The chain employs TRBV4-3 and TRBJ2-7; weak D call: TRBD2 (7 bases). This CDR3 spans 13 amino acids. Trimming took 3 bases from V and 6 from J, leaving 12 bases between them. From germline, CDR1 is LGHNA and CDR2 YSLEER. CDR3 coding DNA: TGCGCCAGCAGCCAGGAGGGGGGGTTCGAGCAGTACTTC. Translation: CASSQEGGFEQYF.

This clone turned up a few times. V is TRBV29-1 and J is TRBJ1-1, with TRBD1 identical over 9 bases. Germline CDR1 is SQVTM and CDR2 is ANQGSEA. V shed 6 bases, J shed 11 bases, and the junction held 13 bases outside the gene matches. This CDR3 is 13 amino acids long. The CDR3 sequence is CSVSGTGLQRAFF. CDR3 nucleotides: TGCAGCGTATCCGGGACAGGGCTTCAGAGGGCTTTCTTT.

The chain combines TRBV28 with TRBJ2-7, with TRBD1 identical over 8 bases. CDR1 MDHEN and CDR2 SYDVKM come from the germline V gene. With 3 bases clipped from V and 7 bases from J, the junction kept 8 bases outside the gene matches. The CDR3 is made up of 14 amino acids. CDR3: CASSLFQGAGEQYF. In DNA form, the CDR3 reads TGTGCCAGCAGTTTGTTTCAGGGGGCCGGGGAGCAGTACTTC.

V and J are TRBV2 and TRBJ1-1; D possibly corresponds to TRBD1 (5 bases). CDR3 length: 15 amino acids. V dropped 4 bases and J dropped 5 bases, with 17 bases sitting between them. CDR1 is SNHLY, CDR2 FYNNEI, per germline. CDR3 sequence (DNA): TGTGCCAGCAGTGCCCACGAGGGGCGGGAGACTGAAGCTTTCTTT. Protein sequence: CASSAHEGRETEAFF.

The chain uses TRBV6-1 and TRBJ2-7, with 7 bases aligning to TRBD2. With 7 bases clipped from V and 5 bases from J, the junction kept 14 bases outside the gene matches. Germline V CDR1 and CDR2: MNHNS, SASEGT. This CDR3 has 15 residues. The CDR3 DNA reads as TGTGCCAGCAAAAAGGAGGGGCTAGCGGCCCACGAGCAGTACTTC. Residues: CASKKEGLAAHEQYF.

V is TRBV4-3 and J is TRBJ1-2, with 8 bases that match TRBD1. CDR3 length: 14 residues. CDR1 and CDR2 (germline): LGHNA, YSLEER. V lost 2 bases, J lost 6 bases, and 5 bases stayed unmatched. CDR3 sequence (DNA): TGCGCCAGCAGCCAAAGGCAGGGGGCGGATGGCTACACCTTC. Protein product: CASSQRQGADGYTF.

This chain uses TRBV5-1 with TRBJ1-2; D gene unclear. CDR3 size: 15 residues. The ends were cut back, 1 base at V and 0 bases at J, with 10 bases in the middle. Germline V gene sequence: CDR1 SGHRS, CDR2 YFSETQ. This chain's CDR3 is CASSLLTGTNYGYTF. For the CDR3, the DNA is TGCGCCAGCAGCTTGCTCACGGGAACTAACTATGGCTACACCTTC.

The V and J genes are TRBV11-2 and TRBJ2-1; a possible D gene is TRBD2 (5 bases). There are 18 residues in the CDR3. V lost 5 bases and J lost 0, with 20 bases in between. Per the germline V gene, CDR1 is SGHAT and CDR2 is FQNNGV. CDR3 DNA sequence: TGTGCCAGCAGCCCCTCCCCCCCCGGGGTGGGCTCCTACAATGAGCAGTTCTTC. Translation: CASSPSPPGVGSYNEQFF.

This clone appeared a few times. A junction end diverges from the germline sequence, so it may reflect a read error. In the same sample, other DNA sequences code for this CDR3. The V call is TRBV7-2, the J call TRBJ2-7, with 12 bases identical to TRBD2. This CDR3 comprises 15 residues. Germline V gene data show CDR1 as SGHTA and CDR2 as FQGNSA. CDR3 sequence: CASSLGLAGTYEQYF. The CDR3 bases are TGTGCCAGCAGTTTAGGACTAGCGGGGACCTACGAGCAGTACTTC.

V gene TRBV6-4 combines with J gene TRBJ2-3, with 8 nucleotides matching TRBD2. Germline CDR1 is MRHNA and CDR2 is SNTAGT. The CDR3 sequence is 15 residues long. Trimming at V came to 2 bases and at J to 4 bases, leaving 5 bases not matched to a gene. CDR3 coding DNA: TGTGCCAGCAGTGACCGACCGGGGGGGCCAGATACGCAGTATTTT. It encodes CASSDRPGGPDTQYF.

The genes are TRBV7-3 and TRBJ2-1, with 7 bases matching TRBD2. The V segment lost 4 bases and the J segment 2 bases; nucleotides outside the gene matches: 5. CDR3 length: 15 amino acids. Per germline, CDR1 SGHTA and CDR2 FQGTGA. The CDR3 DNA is TGTGCCAGCAGCTCGGCTAGCGGCACCTACAATGAGCAGTTCTTC. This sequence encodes CASSSASGTYNEQFF.

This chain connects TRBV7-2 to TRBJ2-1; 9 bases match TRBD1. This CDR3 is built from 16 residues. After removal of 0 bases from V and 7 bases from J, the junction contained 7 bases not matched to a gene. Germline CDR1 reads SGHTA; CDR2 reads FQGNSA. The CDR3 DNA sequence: TGTGCCAGCAGCTTAGCACAGGACAGGGGTCTGAATGAGCAGTTCTTC. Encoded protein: CASSLAQDRGLNEQFF.

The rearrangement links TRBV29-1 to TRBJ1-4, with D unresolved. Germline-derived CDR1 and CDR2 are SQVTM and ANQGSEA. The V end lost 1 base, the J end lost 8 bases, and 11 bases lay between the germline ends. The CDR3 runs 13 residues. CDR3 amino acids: CSVEGANAEKLFF. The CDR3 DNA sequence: TGCAGCGTTGAAGGGGCCAACGCGGAAAAACTGTTTTTT.

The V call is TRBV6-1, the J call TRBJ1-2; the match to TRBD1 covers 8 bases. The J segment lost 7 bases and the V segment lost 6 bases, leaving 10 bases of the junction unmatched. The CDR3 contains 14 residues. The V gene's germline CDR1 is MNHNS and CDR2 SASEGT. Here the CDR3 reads CASSPQGAGFGYTF. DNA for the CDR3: TGTGCCAGCAGCCCCCAGGGGGCCGGGTTTGGCTACACCTTC.

CDR3 in DNA: TGTGCCAGCTCACCGTCAGCCCAGGGGAACAATCAGCCCCAGCATTTT. This sequence encodes CASSPSAQGNNQPQHF. The chain uses TRBV18 and TRBJ1-5; a weak D match, TRBD1 (6 bases). Germline lookup yields CDR1 KGHSH and CDR2 LQKENI. The CDR3 is 16 amino acids. V dropped 3 bases and J dropped 3 bases, with 15 bases sitting between them.

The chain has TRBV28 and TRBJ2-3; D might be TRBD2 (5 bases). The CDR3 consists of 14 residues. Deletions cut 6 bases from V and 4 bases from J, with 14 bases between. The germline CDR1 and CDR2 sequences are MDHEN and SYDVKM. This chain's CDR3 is CASRPGSGADTQYF. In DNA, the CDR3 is TGTGCCAGCAGGCCGGGATCCGGCGCAGATACGCAGTATTTT.

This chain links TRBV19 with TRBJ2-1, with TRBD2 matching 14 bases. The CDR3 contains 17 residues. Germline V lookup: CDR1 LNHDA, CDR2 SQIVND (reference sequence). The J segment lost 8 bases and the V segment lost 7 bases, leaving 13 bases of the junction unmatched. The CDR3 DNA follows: TGTGCCAGTATGACTAGCGGGAGGGCCAGCGCTGTGGATGAGCAGTTCTTC. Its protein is CASMTSGRASAVDEQFF.